This T cell receptor beta chain was identified in a study of identical twins. TCRdb called the 5' RACE reads again in MiXCR, with one record for every CDR3 protein. The repertoire includes around 450,000 distinct CDR3 sequences, approximately 15% of them detected once, and 0.4% to 0.55% sits in the top ten. General study points: Insertions were fewer in abundant cord blood beta clonotypes, whereas memory repertoires showed none of this pattern.

This clonotype has a handful of counts. The target antigen is unknown. Trimming left V 7 bases short and J 4 bases short, with 15 bases between. This CDR3 is built from 14 residues. CDR1 is MGHDK, CDR2 SYGVNS, per germline. These sequences were also reported in another study, on yellow fever vaccine responses in identical twins.

The clonotype originates from a woman under 30 in good health. Sequencing used CD4+ T cells sorted from blood. V is TRBV25-1 and J is TRBJ2-3; possible D gene TRBD1, 5 bases. CDR3 DNA sequence: TGTGCCAGCACCTGGGGCCTACGTCCAGATACGCAGTATTTT. It is translated as CASTWGLRPDTQYF.